The 14 T cell receptor beta chains below all came from one sample that was sequenced in a study of T cell responses to AZD1222 COVID-19 vaccine. The table came from immunoSEQ multiplex PCR; TCRdb's copy has only in-frame clones and leaves some out. The sample includes around 160,000 clones, 85% to 95% seen only once; the top ten take about 1.9%. Here the sequenced sample was peripheral blood, taken on day 0 of AZD1222 vaccination. The receptors were sampled from an adult in good health.

The chain carries TRBV29-1 and TRBJ2-7, with D perhaps TRBD1 (6 bases). The germline V gene encodes CDR1 SQVTM and CDR2 ANQGSEA. The CDR3 has 14 residues. V dropped 6 bases and J dropped 6 bases, with 21 bases sitting between them. The CDR3 DNA reads TGCAGCGTAGCACCTTACAACAGGGACGGCGAGCAGTACTTC. Translation gives CSVAPYNRDGEQYF.

The V gene is TRBV12-3 or TRBV12-4, the J gene TRBJ2-3; no clear D. The CDR3 contains 13 residues. V was shortened by 3 bases and J by 4 bases, with 8 bases between the two germline ends. CDR3 nucleotides: TGTGCCAGCAGTTTGGCTAGGCCAGATACGCAGTATTTT. Residues: CASSLARPDTQYF.

This clone was recorded once. V gene TRBV5-1 combines with J gene TRBJ1-3; 9 nucleotides line up with TRBD1. The V gene end was trimmed by 4 bases and the J gene end by 4 bases; junction bases not matched to a gene: 6. The CDR3 runs to 15 residues. Germline V lookup: CDR1 SGHRS, CDR2 YFSETQ. CDR3 region: CASSTTGTGGNTIYF. CDR3 bases: TGCGCCAGCAGCACAACCGGGACAGGGGGAAACACCATATATTTT.

V usage is TRBV7-2 and J usage is TRBJ2-5; 8 nucleotides match TRBD2. Germline assignment: CDR1 SGHTA and CDR2 FQGNSA. The CDR3 is 16 residues long. The V gene end was trimmed by 0 bases and the J gene end by 4 bases; junction bases not matched to a gene: 7. Here the CDR3 reads CASSLAVLAGGETQYF. CDR3 coding DNA: TGTGCCAGCAGCTTAGCGGTCCTGGCGGGGGGAGAGACCCAGTACTTC.

V and J are TRBV7-2 and TRBJ1-5; D perhaps matches TRBD1 (6 bases). The germline V gene encodes CDR1 SGHTA and CDR2 FQGNSA. V dropped 1 base and J dropped 2 bases, with 15 bases sitting between them. CDR3 length: 17 amino acids. The CDR3 loop reads CASSLGTGTSGNQPQHF. The CDR3 region has the DNA TGTGCCAGCAGCTTAGGTACAGGGACCAGTGGCAATCAGCCCCAGCATTTT.

The V and J genes are TRBV27 and TRBJ1-2, with a possible D match to TRBD1 (5 bases). Germline CDR1 is MNHEY and CDR2 is SMNVEV (reference sequence). The CDR3 is 19 residues long. V was cut by 0 bases and J by 8 bases, with 28 bases left in between. CDR3: CASSLSLRGNRGDARGYTF. The CDR3, as DNA: TGTGCCAGCAGTTTATCGCTTAGGGGCAACAGAGGAGACGCGCGGGGCTACACCTTC.

The V gene is TRBV2, the J gene TRBJ1-5; 9 bases fit TRBD1. V lost 6 bases to trimming and J lost 11 bases; unmatched junction nucleotides: 14. The CDR3 is 15 amino acids. The germline CDR1 and CDR2 sequences are SNHLY and FYNNEI. CDR3 amino acids: CASSLRDRDTVTQHF. CDR3 coding DNA: TGTGCCAGCAGCCTACGGGACAGGGATACCGTGACCCAGCATTTT.

The chain employs TRBV14 and TRBJ2-6; TRBD1 is a possible D gene (5 bases). Trimming cost V 4 bases and J 1 base, with 11 bases left between them. This CDR3 comprises 16 residues. Looked up from germline, CDR1 is SGHDN and CDR2 is FVKESK. CDR3: CASSRPGLSGANVLTF. The CDR3 DNA is TGTGCCAGCAGCCGTCCAGGGTTATCTGGGGCCAACGTCCTGACTTTC.

A few counts support this clone. The CDR3, as DNA: TGTGCCAGCAGTTACTCCGGACGGAAAAATTCACCCCTCCACTTT. Translation: CASSYSGRKNSPLHF. The genes are TRBV6-5 and TRBJ1-6, with D unclear. The CDR3 runs 15 residues. The germline V gene has CDR1 MNHEY and CDR2 SVGAGI. The V and J ends lost 0 bases and 7 bases respectively, with 10 bases between them.

This clone came up once. The chain carries TRBV6-5 and TRBJ1-1, with unresolved D. This CDR3 comprises 15 residues. Trimming cost V 2 bases and J 1 base, with 11 bases left between them. Germline V gene lookup returns CDR1 MNHEY and CDR2 SVGAGI. CDR3 protein: CASSYGARTNTEAFF. The DNA for the CDR3 is TGTGCCAGCAGTTACGGAGCGAGGACGAACACTGAAGCTTTCTTT.

V gene TRBV11-3 combines with J gene TRBJ2-7; the match to TRBD2 covers 7 bases. Germline V gene sequence: CDR1 SGHNT, CDR2 YENEEA. Unmatched junction bases numbered 8, after V lost 5 bases and J lost 7 bases. CDR3 length: 13 amino acids. CDR3 loop: CASSLRDYGEQYF. For the CDR3, the DNA is TGTGCCAGCAGCCTCCGGGACTACGGAGAGCAGTACTTC.

This clone was recorded once. The J gene is TRBJ2-1, the V gene TRBV27; D ambiguous. The CDR3 has 17 amino acids. Trimming removed 5 bases at V and 0 bases at J, with 17 bases between. Germline V lookup: CDR1 MNHEY, CDR2 SMNVEV (reference sequence). The CDR3 protein is CASSIVIGPLSYNEQFF. The CDR3 bases are TGTGCCAGCAGTATAGTGATCGGGCCTCTCTCCTACAATGAGCAGTTCTTC.

The chain links TRBV28 to TRBJ2-1, with D uncertain. The CDR3 runs 13 residues. Per germline, CDR1 MDHEN and CDR2 SYDVKM. The V end was cut by 3 bases, the J end by 7 bases, with 10 bases between. CDR3: CASSLVGWNEQFF. The CDR3 DNA reads as TGTGCCAGCAGTTTGGTAGGTTGGAATGAGCAGTTCTTC. The whole variable domain, filled in from reference TRBV28 and TRBJ2-1, reads DVKVTQSSRYLVKRTGEKVFLECVQDMDHENMFWYRQDPGLGLRLIYFSYDVKMKEKGDIPEGYSVSREKKERFSLILESASTNQTSMYLCASSLVGWNEQFFGPGTRLTVL.

J is TRBJ2-1 and V is TRBV6-1; D remains unclear. The CDR3 consists of 15 residues. The germline CDR1 and CDR2 sequences are MNHNS and SASEGT. V was trimmed by 0 bases and J by 4 bases, leaving 10 bases between them. The CDR3 is CASSEANRPYNEQFF. The CDR3 region has the DNA TGTGCCAGCAGTGAAGCCAATAGGCCATACAATGAGCAGTTCTTC.